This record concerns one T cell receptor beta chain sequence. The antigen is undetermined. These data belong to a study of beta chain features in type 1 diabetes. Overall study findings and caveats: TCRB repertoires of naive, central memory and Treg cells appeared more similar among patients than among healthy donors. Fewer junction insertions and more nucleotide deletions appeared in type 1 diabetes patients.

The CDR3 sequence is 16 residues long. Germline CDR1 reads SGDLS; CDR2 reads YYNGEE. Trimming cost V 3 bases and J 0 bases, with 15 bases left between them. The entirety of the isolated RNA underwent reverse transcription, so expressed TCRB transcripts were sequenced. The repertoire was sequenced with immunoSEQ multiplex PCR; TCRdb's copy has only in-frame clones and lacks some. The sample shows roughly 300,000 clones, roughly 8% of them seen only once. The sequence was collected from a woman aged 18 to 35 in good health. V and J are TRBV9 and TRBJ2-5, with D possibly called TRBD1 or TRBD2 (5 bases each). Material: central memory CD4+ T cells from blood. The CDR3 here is CASSGRAGRNQETQYF. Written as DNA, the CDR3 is TGTGCCAGCAGCGGGCGGGCAGGGCGAAACCAAGAGACCCAGTACTTC.